This is a list of T cell receptor beta chains from one sample in a study of CD8 T cells in ankylosing spondylitis. One entry per CDR3 protein results from TCRdb running MiXCR on the 5' RACE reads. The profile shows approximately 150,000 distinct CDR3 sequences, around 32% of them singletons. Specimen: synovial fluid, either unsorted or a sorted T cell fraction (not recorded which). The receptors shown here come from a male donor with ankylosing spondylitis. Each CDR3 is given without its conserved first and last residue. The order of the fields is J gene, D gene, V gene, CDR3 protein. D genes are given only for firm matches.

TRBJ1-1,-,TRBV11-2,ASSLEVGRWNTEAF
TRBJ2-1,TRBD2,TRBV7-2,ASSLSRSSGRSEQF
TRBJ2-3,-,TRBV20-1,SARLLAIAADTQY
TRBJ2-2,-,TRBV7-8,ASSQGKRDLNTGELF
TRBJ2-3,TRBD2,TRBV5-5,ASSSTSTTDTQY
TRBJ1-2,TRBD1,TRBV12-3/TRBV12-4,ASSLYGQVYGYT
TRBJ1-5,-,TRBV29-1,SVRLTGNQPQH
TRBJ1-2,-,TRBV30,AWSVNMGGNYGYT
TRBJ1-3,-,TRBV7-8,ASSSMGVRISGNTIY
TRBJ2-1,TRBD1,TRBV6-5,ASSYGTGAYNEQF
TRBJ1-1,TRBD1,TRBV20-1,SAEGQGEAF
TRBJ2-3,-,TRBV2,ASSEPESRTGTDTQY
TRBJ2-7,-,TRBV18,ASSPLGRGDHEQY
TRBJ2-5,-,TRBV30,AWRHGETQY
TRBJ1-3,-,TRBV7-2,ASSLEYGGNTIY
TRBJ1-2,-,TRBV19,ASRGRNYGYT
TRBJ1-2,-,TRBV20-1,SAKTGVGSYT
TRBJ2-2,TRBD1,TRBV5-1,ASFWGQPNTGELF
TRBJ1-4,TRBD1,TRBV10-3,AISEGDRGGGEKLF
TRBJ2-1,-,TRBV18,ASSQSDSYNEQF
TRBJ1-1,-,TRBV7-2,ASSLGWGVYTEAF
TRBJ1-4,TRBD1,TRBV28,ASSRPGAGGEKLF
TRBJ2-1,-,TRBV5-5,ASSLAHQSYSYNEQF
TRBJ1-5,-,TRBV7-2,ASSLVWAVAQPQH
TRBJ2-2,-,TRBV10-3,AISVGGEGTGELF
TRBJ1-2,TRBD1,TRBV7-8,ASSLDQGARDYGYT
TRBJ2-3,-,TRBV6-1,ASSLRGGWGTDTQY
TRBJ2-3,-,TRBV29-1,SGTGVRGPTDTQY
TRBJ2-1,TRBD2,TRBV20-1,SARGSSGLNEQF
TRBJ2-1,-,TRBV20-1,SARRAGTPPSYNEQF
TRBJ1-5,-,TRBV10-3,AISALGTPNQPQH
TRBJ2-3,-,TRBV19,ASTIPGSQATQY
TRBJ1-1,-,TRBV2,ASSEGGRGLPF